What follows is one TCR beta chain and its context. Methods used by the authors: Estimated nucleated cell counts came from reference gene primer amplification. Libraries were prepared by immunoSEQ multiplex PCR; TCRdb keeps only in-frame clonotypes and omits some of them. Clone size and V and J calls were adopted from that table, with D and trimming inferred from the DNA. The sample lists about 70,000 clones, around 83% seen once, with around 3.9% in the top ten. These data belong to a study of blood T cell repertoires in COVID-19. Overall study context: The United States, Italy and Spain supplied acute and convalescent COVID-19 samples. T cells, B-cell-depleted T cells, or PBMCs provided the cDNA or gDNA that served as material.

The clonotype was recovered from a man in his 70s with active COVID-19. Sequencing was performed on peripheral blood.

CDR3 sequence: CASAGLAADTQYF. CDR3 in DNA: TGCGCCAGCGCGGGACTAGCGGCAGATACGCAGTATTTT. The chain couples TRBV5-1 to TRBJ2-3, with 11 positions matching TRBD2. Germline CDR1 is SGHRS and CDR2 is YFSETQ. V dropped 7 bases and J dropped 4; count of bases not matched to a gene: 2. The length of the CDR3 is 13 residues.